The 28 T cell receptor beta chains below were found in one sample sequenced in a study of cytomegalovirus exposure and HLA in healthy donors. 60 Vbeta and 13 Jbeta primers were used in PCR. The protocol was immunoSEQ multiplex PCR, while the TCRdb copy is restricted to in-frame clones and leaves out a portion. Here the sample spans under 100,000 clones, roughly 78% being singletons. What was sequenced was PBMCs. Every receptor here comes from a young man in good health and CMV-seronegative.

The V gene is TRBV27, the J gene TRBJ1-2; D is possibly TRBD1 (6 bases). Per the germline V gene, CDR1 is MNHEY and CDR2 is SMNVEV (reference sequence). The CDR3 runs 16 residues. V was trimmed by 5 bases and J by 3 bases, leaving 19 bases between them. CDR3 residues: CASSQDRSEWDYGYTF. CDR3 in DNA: TGTGCCAGCAGTCAGGACAGATCCGAATGGGACTATGGCTACACCTTC.

This clone was counted between two and nine times. This rearrangement joins TRBV19 to TRBJ2-3; D is perhaps TRBD2 (5 bases). The CDR3 loop spans 15 amino acids. Germline-derived CDR1 and CDR2 are LNHDA and SQIVND (reference sequence). Trimming took 7 bases from V and 3 from J, leaving 17 bases between them. As DNA, the CDR3 is TGTGCCAGTACCCAAGGAGTACCGGGAACAGATACGCAGTATTTT. It encodes CASTQGVPGTDTQYF.

V is TRBV6-1 and J is TRBJ2-5; 10 bases are shared with TRBD2. Losses at the gene ends were 7 bases for V and 0 bases for J; bases not matched to a gene: 5. This CDR3 is built from 15 residues. Germline V lookup: CDR1 MNHNS, CDR2 SASEGT. DNA for the CDR3: TGTGCCAGCATAAGGACTAGCGGTTACCAAGAGACCCAGTACTTC. It is translated as CASIRTSGYQETQYF.

V is TRBV7-2 and J is TRBJ2-5; no clear D gene. This CDR3 comprises 15 residues. The germline V gene has CDR1 SGHTA and CDR2 FQGNSA. Deletions cut 4 bases from V and 5 bases from J, with 17 bases between. The CDR3 sequence is CASSSRKTRTETQYF. CDR3 bases: TGTGCCAGCAGCTCGAGAAAGACAAGAACGGAGACCCAGTACTTC.

V and J are TRBV30 and TRBJ2-5; D remains unclear. The CDR3 covers 11 residues. V lost 2 bases to trimming and J lost 2 bases, with 3 bases between them. Germline V gene sequence: CDR1 GTSNPN, CDR2 SVGIG (reference sequence). CDR3 amino acids: CAWSLQETQYF. The CDR3 coding sequence is TGTGCCTGGAGTCTGCAAGAGACCCAGTACTTC.

The chain combines TRBV11-2 with TRBJ2-7; perhaps TRBD2 as D (5 bases). CDR1 is SGHAT, CDR2 FQNNGV, per germline. Trimming took 5 bases from V and 4 from J, leaving 21 bases between them. The CDR3 has 16 amino acids. CDR3 DNA sequence: TGTGCCAGCAGCCTTTTCGGACGGAGGATGGATTACGAGCAGTACTTC. Translated, it gives CASSLFGRRMDYEQYF. Combining the CDR3 with reference TRBV11-2 and TRBJ2-7 gives the whole variable domain EAGVAQSPRYKIIEKRQSVAFWCNPISGHATLYWYQQILGQGPKLLIQFQNNGVVDDSQLPKDRFSAERLKGVDSTLKIQPAKLEDSAVYLCASSLFGRRMDYEQYFGPGTRLTVT.

This clone was seen a handful of times. The chain recombines TRBV6-1 with TRBJ1-4; TRBD1 matches at 8 bases. The V gene's germline CDR1 is MNHNS and CDR2 SASEGT. The trim removed 6 bases at V and 7 bases at J, leaving 7 bases unmatched. CDR3 length: 14 amino acids. Here the CDR3 reads CASRFRTGSEKLFF. CDR3 coding DNA: TGTGCCAGCAGATTCAGGACAGGGAGTGAAAAACTGTTTTTT.

V is TRBV30 and J is TRBJ1-5; 11 bases agree with TRBD1. The CDR3 loop spans 15 amino acids. CDR1 is GTSNPN and CDR2 is SVGIG in the germline V gene (reference sequence). Germline trimming cut 2 bases from V and 4 bases from J; bases unmatched to any gene: 4. The CDR3 loop is CAWSKGTGGNQPQHF. The CDR3 DNA is TGTGCCTGGAGTAAGGGGACAGGGGGAAATCAGCCCCAGCATTTT.

This clone came up a few times. Distinct nucleotide sequences in the sample also encode this CDR3. This chain joins TRBV4-3 and TRBJ2-7; TRBD2 might be the D (6 bases). This CDR3 has 13 residues. The germline V gene encodes CDR1 LGHNA and CDR2 YSLEER. With 4 bases removed from V and 5 bases from J, the gap between germline ends came to 12 bases. The CDR3 nucleotides read TGCGCCAGCAGCCCTGAACTAGCCCACGAGCAGTACTTC. This sequence encodes CASSPELAHEQYF.

CDR3 DNA sequence: TGTGCCAGCAGCCGCAGCCGGGACTTAAGCAATGAGCAGTTCTTC. As protein: CASSRSRDLSNEQFF. This rearrangement joins TRBV13 to TRBJ2-1; weak D call: TRBD2 (6 bases). The germline V and J ends were trimmed by 5 bases and 6 bases, with 17 bases remaining between them. Germline V gene sequence: CDR1 PRHDT, CDR2 FYEKMQ (reference sequence). The CDR3 length is 15 residues.

J is TRBJ1-2 and V is TRBV5-1; a weak D match, TRBD1 (5 bases). CDR3 length: 14 residues. From germline, CDR1 is SGHRS and CDR2 YFSETQ. Trimming pared 3 bases from V and 6 bases from J, leaving 15 bases between. CDR3 nucleotide sequence: TGCGCCAGCAGCTCCCCGCCAGGGAAGGATGGCTACACCTTC. It translates to CASSSPPGKDGYTF.

The chain uses TRBV30 and TRBJ2-3, with D uncertain. The CDR3 spans 12 residues. V shed 4 bases and J shed 8 bases, with 13 bases lying between them. Germline loops: CDR1 GTSNPN, CDR2 SVGIG (reference sequence). CDR3 DNA sequence: TGTGCCTGGACCCCCCAGTCAGTTACGCAGTATTTT. Amino acids: CAWTPQSVTQYF.

In this sample, this clone turned up once. The rearrangement joins TRBV5-8 to TRBJ2-3, with a tentative D call TRBD2 (7 bases). This CDR3 has 16 residues. Trimming shortened V by 0 bases and J by 2 bases, and 13 bases separated the two germline ends. The germline gives CDR1 SGHTS, CDR2 YDEGEE. The CDR3 is CASSLGSGTHTDTQYF. The CDR3 DNA sequence: TGTGCCAGCAGCTTGGGAAGCGGGACACACACAGATACGCAGTATTTT.

The V call is TRBV28, the J call TRBJ1-5; D not certain. The CDR3 is 13 amino acids. Per the germline V gene, CDR1 is MDHEN and CDR2 is SYDVKM. V lost 6 bases to trimming and J lost 1 base, with 7 bases between them. In DNA, the CDR3 is TGTGCCAGCAGGGTACAAAGCAATCAGCCCCAGCATTTT. Its protein product is CASRVQSNQPQHF.

This chain connects TRBV25-1 to TRBJ2-7, with TRBD1 matching 9 bases. Trimming cost V 2 bases and J 3 bases; bases outside gene matches: 5. Germline CDR1 reads MGHDK; CDR2 reads SYGVNS. The CDR3 sequence is 15 residues long. The CDR3 DNA follows: TGTGCCAGCAGTGAAACCGGGACAGGGTTCTACGAGCAGTACTTC. It translates to CASSETGTGFYEQYF.

V and J are TRBV7-9 and TRBJ1-2; tentatively, D is TRBD1 (5 bases). CDR3 length equals 18 residues. V was clipped by 5 bases and J by 2 bases, with 24 bases between them. CDR1 SEHNR and CDR2 FQNEAQ come from the germline V gene (reference sequence). The CDR3 region is CASSPDRNPSSTNYGYTF. Here the CDR3 DNA reads TGTGCCAGCAGCCCCGACAGAAACCCATCTTCGACAAACTATGGCTACACCTTC.

The rearrangement links TRBV7-9 to TRBJ1-1, with D hard to call. The CDR3 has 14 amino acids. Germline CDR1 SEHNR, CDR2 FQNEAQ (reference sequence). The V and J ends lost 7 bases and 4 bases respectively, with 16 bases between them. In DNA, the CDR3 is TGTGCCAGCATCAATTTGAGGGAGGGCACTGAAGCTTTCTTT. Translated, it gives CASINLREGTEAFF.

The V and J genes are TRBV5-4 and TRBJ1-1; D unclear. Trimming shortened V by 4 bases and J by 5 bases, and 18 bases separated the two germline ends. The CDR3 length is 15 residues. Germline values: CDR1 SGHNT, CDR2 YYREEE (reference sequence). CDR3 coding DNA: TGTGCCAGCAGCACAGACCGCTCCCGAGGGACTGAAGCTTTCTTT. It encodes CASSTDRSRGTEAFF.

The chain recombines TRBV4-3 with TRBJ2-5, with D tentatively TRBD1 (5 bases). Germline V gene data show CDR1 as LGHNA and CDR2 as YSLEER. V was shortened by 5 bases and J by 3 bases, with 19 bases between the two germline ends. This CDR3 has 16 residues. The CDR3 DNA reads as TGCGCCAGCAGCGGAGACGCAGGGTTGATGAAAGAGACCCAGTACTTC. Its translation is CASSGDAGLMKETQYF.

This rearrangement joins TRBV2 to TRBJ2-1; 9 bases are shared with TRBD2. The germline gives CDR1 SNHLY, CDR2 FYNNEI. V lost 4 bases, J lost 8 bases, and 6 bases stayed unmatched. The CDR3 totals 14 residues. As DNA, the CDR3 is TGTGCCAGCAGTGTAGGACTAGCGTGGGATGAGCAGTTCTTC. As protein: CASSVGLAWDEQFF.

This clone is a singleton in its sample. The chain uses TRBV5-1 and TRBJ1-2; no clear D. Trimming cost V 4 bases and J 5 bases, with 12 bases left between them. In germline, CDR1 is SGHRS, CDR2 YFSETQ. The CDR3 runs to 13 residues. In DNA form, the CDR3 reads TGCGCCAGCAGCCAGTTGGCAGCGTATGGCTACACCTTC. Residues: CASSQLAAYGYTF.

The CDR3 loop is CASSPGTGDYQPQHF. In DNA form, the CDR3 reads TGTGCCAGCAGTCCCGGGACAGGGGATTATCAGCCCCAGCATTTT. The gene calls are TRBV6-5 and TRBJ1-5; 10 nucleotides match TRBD1. Trimming took 5 bases from V and 5 from J; bases not matched to a gene: 6. This CDR3 is 15 amino acids long. Germline-derived CDR1 and CDR2 are MNHEY and SVGAGI.

This chain connects TRBV30 to TRBJ2-2; TRBD2 might be the D (5 bases). With 4 bases removed from V and 4 bases from J, the gap between germline ends came to 10 bases. There are 13 residues in the CDR3. Germline V gives CDR1 GTSNPN, CDR2 SVGIG (reference sequence). The CDR3 region is CAWTSAGTGELFF. The CDR3 coding sequence is TGTGCCTGGACAAGTGCGGGCACCGGGGAGCTGTTTTTT.

The V gene is TRBV7-2, the J gene TRBJ2-2; unclear D gene. The CDR3 sequence is 15 residues long. V lost 2 bases and J 2 bases, leaving 9 bases between the germline ends. Germline assignment: CDR1 SGHTA and CDR2 FQGNSA. DNA for the CDR3: TGTGCCAGCAGCTTAAGAGCGCTAAACACCGGGGAGCTGTTTTTT. Protein sequence: CASSLRALNTGELFF.

This clone was seen more than once but under ten times. The rearrangement uses TRBV4-1 and TRBJ2-7; D is possibly TRBD2 (6 bases). This CDR3 is built from 13 residues. The germline V gene has CDR1 MGHRA and CDR2 YSYEKL. V lost 5 bases and J 2 bases, leaving 10 bases between the germline ends. CDR3 bases: TGCGCCAGCAGCTGGGACTGCGCCTACGAGCAGTACTTC. Translation gives CASSWDCAYEQYF.

The chain is built from TRBV11-2 and TRBJ1-1; D is undetermined. Looked up from germline, CDR1 is SGHAT and CDR2 is FQNNGV. With 5 bases removed from V and 4 bases from J, the gap between germline ends came to 17 bases. This CDR3 has 15 amino acids. The CDR3 protein is CASSPTRVLVTEAFF. Here the CDR3 DNA reads TGTGCCAGCAGCCCGACCCGGGTTCTGGTCACTGAAGCTTTCTTT.

There are a few counts of this clone. The rearrangement links TRBV2 to TRBJ1-3; TRBD1 agrees at 7 bases. Unmatched junction bases numbered 10, after V lost 6 bases and J lost 8 bases. Germline values: CDR1 SNHLY, CDR2 FYNNEI. The CDR3 is made up of 14 amino acids. The CDR3 sequence: CASRPGTETYTIYF. CDR3 DNA: TGTGCCAGCAGGCCCGGGACAGAGACTTACACCATATATTTT.

This clone was detected a few times. The J gene is TRBJ1-6, the V gene TRBV7-6; D might be TRBD1 (6 bases). This CDR3 has 16 amino acids. The V and J ends lost 5 bases and 5 bases respectively, with 16 bases between them. The germline gives CDR1 SGHVS, CDR2 FNYEAQ. Here the CDR3 DNA reads TGTGCCAGCAGCAACAGGGCGTCCCTAGATAATTCACCCCTCCACTTT. It yields the protein CASSNRASLDNSPLHF.